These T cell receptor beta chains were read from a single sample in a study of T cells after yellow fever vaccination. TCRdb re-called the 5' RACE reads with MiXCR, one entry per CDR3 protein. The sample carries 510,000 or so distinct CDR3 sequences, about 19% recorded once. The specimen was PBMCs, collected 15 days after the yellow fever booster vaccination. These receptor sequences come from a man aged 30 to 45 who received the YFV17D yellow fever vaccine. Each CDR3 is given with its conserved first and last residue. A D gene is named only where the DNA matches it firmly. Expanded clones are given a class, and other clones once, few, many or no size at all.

TGCGCCAGCAGCCAGGGACTAGCGGGATCAGAAGCCTACAATGAGCAGTTCTTC	CASSQGLAGSEAYNEQFF	TRBJ2-1	TRBD2	few	TRBV4-3
TGTGCCAGCAGCTCCCGGACCTCAGGAGAAACCGGGGAGCTGTTTTTT	CASSSRTSGETGELFF	TRBJ2-2	.	few	TRBV7-9
TGTGCCAGCACCCTAGGGGGGGTAGAGACCCAGTACTTC	CASTLGGVETQYF	TRBJ2-5	.	.	TRBV12-3/TRBV12-4
TGTGCCAGCAGTTTAATTACAGGTTATTATCAGCCCCAGCATTTT	CASSLITGYYQPQHF	TRBJ1-5	.	few	TRBV28
TGTGCCTTCACCCGGGACAGGTCCTACGAGCAGTACTTC	CAFTRDRSYEQYF	TRBJ2-7	TRBD1	.	TRBV30
TGTGCCAGCAGTCCAACAGGGGAAATAGGCTACACCTTC	CASSPTGEIGYTF	TRBJ1-2	TRBD1	.	TRBV6-6
TGTGCCAGCAGCTTCGTGGGAGTCAGGTACGAGCAGTACTTC	CASSFVGVRYEQYF	TRBJ2-7	.	few	TRBV11-2
TGTGCCAGCAGCTCTCGGGCGGGAGGGAAGGTCCGCGGACTTAACACCGGGGAGCTGTTTTTT	CASSSRAGGKVRGLNTGELFF	TRBJ2-2	TRBD2	.	TRBV11-2
TGCAGCGCTCGGTCAGGGGGGTACAATGAGCAGTTCTTC	CSARSGGYNEQFF	TRBJ2-1	.	.	TRBV29-1
TGTGCCAGCAGCCAAGATACCAGGGAGACCCAGTACTTC	CASSQDTRETQYF	TRBJ2-5	.	.	TRBV4-2
TGCGCCAGCAGCCAAGAGACTAGCGGGGCCCCCTACGAGCAGTACTTC	CASSQETSGAPYEQYF	TRBJ2-7	TRBD2	few	TRBV4-3
TGCGCCAGCAGCGTGAGCGGGAGTAACGCCTACAATGAGCAGTTCTTC	CASSVSGSNAYNEQFF	TRBJ2-1	TRBD2	.	TRBV5-1
TGTGCCAGCAGTTCCGGGACTAGCGGGAGAGAGACCCAGTACTTC	CASSSGTSGRETQYF	TRBJ2-5	TRBD2	.	TRBV27
TGTGCCAGTAGCTCCGGGGGCAGTTTGAAGACCCAGTACTTC	CASSSGGSLKTQYF	TRBJ2-5	.	.	TRBV19
TGTGCCAGCAGTTTCAGAGGGGGAGTTATGACGGCTTTCTTT	CASSFRGGVMTAFF	TRBJ1-1	.	.	TRBV28
TGTGCCTCTGGGGTAGCGGGAGGAATACGTGAGCAGTTCTTC	CASGVAGGIREQFF	TRBJ2-1	TRBD2	few	TRBV10-3
TGTGCCAGCTCACCACTGGGACAGCATAATTCACCCCTCCACTTT	CASSPLGQHNSPLHF	TRBJ1-6	TRBD1	.	TRBV18
TGTGCCAGCAGCACACCTCGGGGGGGACTAGCGGGAGGGCCGTCCTACAATGAGCAGTTCTTC	CASSTPRGGLAGGPSYNEQFF	TRBJ2-1	.	few	TRBV21-1
TGCAGCGTTGCAGGGGGGAACTATGGCTACACCTTC	CSVAGGNYGYTF	TRBJ1-2	TRBD1	many	TRBV29-1
TGTGCCAGCGGAAGGGCCGTTGAGCAGTACTTC	CASGRAVEQYF	TRBJ2-7	.	.	TRBV7-9
TGTGCCAGCAGCGTCCAAGGACAGGGGGAGAATACGCAGTATTTT	CASSVQGQGENTQYF	TRBJ2-3	TRBD1	.	TRBV9
TGTGCCAGCAGCCCCCTCGCGGGGGGGCTGTTTTTT	CASSPLAGGLFF	TRBJ1-4	.	few	TRBV11-2
TGCAGTGCTAGACCACCTCCTAGGGGGGCCAATCAGCCCCAGCATTTT	CSARPPPRGANQPQHF	TRBJ1-5	.	.	TRBV20-1
TGCAGCGTCCGGCGGGATAGCGGGAGAGGGAATGAGCAGTTCTTC	CSVRRDSGRGNEQFF	TRBJ2-1	TRBD2	many	TRBV29-1
TGCAGTGCTAGAGATTTCGGGGGTAGCACAGATACGCAGTATTTT	CSARDFGGSTDTQYF	TRBJ2-3	.	few	TRBV20-1
TGTGCCAGCAGTCCGGCGAGGGCCAAAAACATTCAGTACTTC	CASSPARAKNIQYF	TRBJ2-4	.	.	TRBV28
TGTGCCAGCAGCTACGGTAGCGGGAGCTCCTACGAGCAGTACTTC	CASSYGSGSSYEQYF	TRBJ2-7	TRBD2	few	TRBV7-2
TGTGCCAGCAGCTTAAGGGCCCAAAATGAGCAGTTCTTC	CASSLRAQNEQFF	TRBJ2-1	.	.	TRBV7-9
TGCGCCAGCAGCTTGCCAGGGCAGAATGAAAAACTGTTTTTT	CASSLPGQNEKLFF	TRBJ1-4	.	.	TRBV5-1
TGTGCCAGCAGCCCAACGCAGGGTTTGGGCAAAAACATTCAGTACTTC	CASSPTQGLGKNIQYF	TRBJ2-4	.	.	TRBV11-2
TGTGCCATCAGTGGTAGCGATGCAACTAATGAAAAACTGTTTTTT	CAISGSDATNEKLFF	TRBJ1-4	.	.	TRBV10-3
TGCAGTGCTCCCACCGGGACTAGCGGGAGCAATGAGCAGTTCTTC	CSAPTGTSGSNEQFF	TRBJ2-1	TRBD2	few	TRBV20-1